This T cell receptor (beta chain) was identified during a study of blood T cells in healthy people across ages. The authors ran a second PCR of roughly 6 to 12 cycles using a sample-barcoded 5' primer and a J-beta primer mix. MiXCR was run by TCRdb on the 5' RACE reads, yielding one entry per CDR3 protein. The repertoire includes 1.5 million to 2 million distinct CDR3 sequences, just under 50% of them detected once, and less than 2.5% sits in the top ten. The V gene's germline CDR1 is MNHNS and CDR2 SASEGT. Trimming removed 6 bases from V and 10 bases from J, with 19 bases in between. The CDR3 is made up of 14 amino acids.

The TCR comes from a woman aged 40 to 49 in good health. The sample comprised blood. The chain uses TRBV6-1 and TRBJ2-1; D might be TRBD1 (7 bases). The CDR3 DNA is TGTGCCAGCAGAGGATCCAGGGGGGTGAGGGAGCAGTTCTTC. Translation: CASRGSRGVREQFF.